This TCR beta chain stems from a study of T cell repertoires in cytomegalovirus infection (dated by TCRdb to between 2017 and 2020). For the wider study: The HLA type of each donor mattered for the analysis, because public TCR beta signatures pointed to carriage of CMV infection along with the matching HLA type.

Sequencing used an Illumina HiSeq 1500. TCRdb cleaned the public reads at Q25 with fastp, built clones with MiXCR and kept in-frame beta chains. Entries are consolidated by CDR3 protein sequence, retaining the most common genes and DNA. The sample table contains approximately 700,000 distinct CDR3 sequences; only one count was recorded for 35% to 40% of them. Of the sample, 2.5% to 3.5% is held by the ten largest clones. This clonotype was counted at least ten times. The specificity of this receptor is unknown. Base quality data are lacking; no much larger clone is found one base away. What the research found in general, with its limitations: The ex vivo response was dominated by HLA-C-restricted CMV-specific TCR beta clonotypes, and the single most frequent clonotype in two of eight donors was supplied by these HLA-C-restricted clonotypes. Carriers of CMV infection plus the relevant HLA type were discriminated by the cumulative frequency of public TCR beta family members in the study cohort and in an independent roughly 370-donor cohort.

The CDR3 goes from the cysteine to the phenylalanine over 13 residues. This entry keeps only the CDR3 DNA: 39 bases, framed from base 1. According to the germline V gene, CDR1 reads MDHEN and CDR2 reads SYDVKM. Cut back by 3 bases and 7 bases, the V and J ends lie 9 bases apart. What was sequenced was PBMCs. Recombination joined TRBV28 with TRBJ1-4; no D segment can be confidently identified. This TCR derives from a human donor in good health (CMV status not recorded). Some clones in this sample may be carry-over from other donors' samples. The CDR3 sequence is CASSFESGEKLFF. In nucleotide form, the sequence is TGTGCCAGCAGTTTTGAGAGTGGTGAAAAACTGTTTTTT.